What follows is one TCR beta chain and its context. The sample is drawn from a study of blood T cell repertoires in COVID-19. Background on the study: The origin of the acute and convalescent COVID-19 samples was the United States, Italy and Spain.

As handled by the study authors: Reference gene primer amplification in the assay estimated nucleated cell counts. Assay: immunoSEQ multiplex PCR; the TCRdb copy retains only in-frame clones and omits some. V and J calls and clone size are copied from that table; D and trimming were computed from the DNA. The sample includes around 130,000 clones, 84% seen only once; the top ten take around 13%. Germline values: CDR1 SEHNR, CDR2 FQNEAQ (reference sequence). The CDR3 runs to 14 residues. V was pared by 3 bases and J by 4 bases, with 11 bases between. The chain links TRBV7-9 to TRBJ2-3, with D possibly matching TRBD2 (5 bases). The origin of this receptor is a human donor in a cohort sampled during active COVID-19. Sequenced input: peripheral blood. The CDR3 DNA reads as TGTGCCAGCAGCTTTTGGTCGGGGTCAGATACGCAGTATTTT. Amino acid sequence: CASSFWSGSDTQYF.